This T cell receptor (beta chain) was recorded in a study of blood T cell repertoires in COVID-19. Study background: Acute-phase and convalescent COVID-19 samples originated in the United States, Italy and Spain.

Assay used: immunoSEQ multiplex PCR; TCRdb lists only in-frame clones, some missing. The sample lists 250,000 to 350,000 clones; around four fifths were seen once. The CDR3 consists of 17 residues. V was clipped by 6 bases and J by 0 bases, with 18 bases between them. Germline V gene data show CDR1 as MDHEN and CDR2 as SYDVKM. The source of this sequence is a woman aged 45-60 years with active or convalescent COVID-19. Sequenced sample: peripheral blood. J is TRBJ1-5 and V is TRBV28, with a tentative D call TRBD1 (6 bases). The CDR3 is CASRPFAGQSSNQPQHF. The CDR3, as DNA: TGTGCCAGCAGACCCTTCGCTGGACAGTCTAGCAATCAGCCCCAGCATTTT.